This entry is about one TCR beta chain. Its specificity is not known. Germline loops: CDR1 MNHNS, CDR2 SASEGT. V gave up 6 bases and J gave up 2 bases, with 12 bases separating them. CDR3 size: 14 residues. The data stem from a study of shared clonotypes between healthy human individuals. The study's findings and limits: Memory subsets generally showed smaller estimated richness than naive subsets did. Clonotype sharing among donors, it was expected, would be affected by sequencing depth. When naive CD4 clonotypes were compared across four donors, 5% to 5.5% were shared.

Only in-frame clones appear in the TCRdb table, and some are missing; sequencing was by immunoSEQ multiplex PCR. The sample carries some 2,000,000 clones, 90% to 95% recorded once. The sequence derives from a man between 18 and 29 years old in good health. The rearrangement links TRBV6-1 to TRBJ2-3, with unresolved D. The sequenced sample was naive CD4+ T cells sorted from blood. Regarding subset: CD45RA+ positively selected. The CDR3 region is CASRHSKSTDTQYF. DNA for the CDR3: TGTGCCAGCAGGCACTCAAAGTCCACAGATACGCAGTATTTT.